This TCR beta chain comes out of a study of cytomegalovirus exposure and HLA in healthy donors (dated by TCRdb to between 2016 and 2019). Looking at the study overall: An earlier analysis of roughly 610 of the donors reported about 260 Gb of sequence data and roughly 120 million unique TCR beta sequences obtained from approximately 180 million T cells. A later analysis re-examined previously published TCR beta repertoires from just over 650 donors and added high-resolution HLA genotyping to investigate patterns of TCR occurrence. HLA typing included class I and class II loci at four-digit resolution. Among under 450 genotyped donors of the cohort, an average of 235,054 unique TCR beta nucleotide sequences were sequenced per donor, around a sixth of them non-productive. Of the approximately 400 genotyped donors, 75% to 85% were placed in the genetic ancestry cluster associated with self-reported Caucasian donors. All discovery cohort repertoires had been generated on a single sequencing platform. Donor age, sex, ethnicity and CMV serostatus were compiled together with the repertoire data. The number of typed donors differed by locus: roughly 629-640 for A, B, C, DRB1 and DQB1; 500 to 550 for DQA1; 606 for DPA1; and around 450 for DPB1. The study combined high-throughput TCR immunosequencing, statistical association of individual TCRs with disease status, and machine learning to predict cytomegalovirus infection status. A later genetic analysis took genome-wide SNP genotypes for about three fifths of the 666 donors and used that subset as a discovery cohort. An earlier analysis of 587 of the donors applied high-throughput TCR beta sequencing to assess whether each TCR beta V gene segment acted as functional or pseudogenic. An early release covering roughly 640 HLA-typed donors comprised about 300 gigabases of sequencing data and some 79 million unique TCR sequences. Rather than drawing on any new phenotypic data, the later analysis identified candidate immune exposures from TCR beta sequences and the way those sequences occurred across donors. The aim of the study was to test whether cataloging public T cell receptors could identify signatures of past pathogen exposure. About five DR-DQ haplotypes were treated as single units for association and clustering because of strong linkage in the cohort. The study used immunosequencing to profile the T cell repertoires of several hundred subjects and linked those repertoires to cytomegalovirus serostatus. In addition to the first cohort of 666 subjects, a separate validation cohort of 120 different subjects was used. The full study reports these points: Compared with the roughly 700-donor mean, donors in an Asian-associated ancestry cluster had fewer N-insertions in productive TCRs, according to a later genetic analysis. The classifier was reported to diagnose cytomegalovirus status with high specificity and sensitivity in both the original cohort and the validation cohort. Roughly uniform sequencing depth across donors was assumed in presence/absence analyses, although this assumption may not hold. According to a later analysis, TCR association rates differed among HLA loci, with DRB1 alleles showing the most associated TCRs and HLA-C alleles showing the fewest. V-gene and J-gene trimming of TCR beta chains was associated with a missense DCLRE1C variant in a later genetic analysis, and the association was replicated in an independent cohort. In a later analysis, HLA-associated TCR beta chains were found to be more clonally expanded and to have lower generation probabilities than equally common non-associated chains. A later analysis associated 15,000 to 20,000 TCR beta sequences with specific HLA alleles at a false discovery rate of 0.05. It was suggested by the authors that the approach could potentially be generalized to other disease states and immunological phenotypes. Linkage disequilibrium might explain the correlated functional status among segregating V segments, but an unknown experimental factor could not be ruled out. In a later analysis, most CMV-associated TCR beta chains were found to appear HLA-restricted, with HLA associations seemingly driven largely by CMV exposure. Because the 87-base-pair reads could not distinguish some IMGT-functional V segments, including TRBV6-2 and TRBV6-3, those segments were excluded. The study listed 150 to 200 TCR beta chains as associated with cytomegalovirus. Roughly 17 rarely observed V segments, including chromosome 9 orphons, were excluded from the earlier analysis of a few hundred of the donors because counts were too low. Because HLA typing was unavailable for some donors at each locus, only the typed subset was used in association tests. In this cohort, only TCR beta chains were sequenced, and detectable features were limited by the absence of alpha or paired-chain data. In a later analysis, several top co-occurrence clusters were reported to appear linked to parvovirus B19, influenza, CMV and Epstein-Barr virus. Most TCR sequences were seen in very few donors, while some public TCRs were found in many individuals. In vitro tests confirmed that a few of the cytomegalovirus-associated TCR beta chains recognize cytomegalovirus antigens. Strong co-occurrence of HLA alleles, especially DR and DQ, made assigning TCR associations to individual alleles difficult. The only immune exposure information available for the cohort was CMV serostatus. An earlier analysis of approximately 530 of the donors showed that most TCR beta V segments appeared in productive rearrangements either about 90% or about 30% of the time, which broadly matched IMGT annotations. A group of highly shared sequence variants was considered likely to be a technical artifact of the sequencing pipeline. A further reported finding was that TCR beta sequences accurately predicted the HLA-A and HLA-B alleles for most subjects in the first cohort.

The CDR3 contains 16 residues, cysteine and phenylalanine counted. CDR3 DNA only is kept here, 48 bases in frame from base 1. Based on the germline V gene, the CDR1 and CDR2 sequences are MGHDK and SYGVNS. V and J are trimmed by 1 base and 5 bases, and the gene matches miss 6 bases of the junction. The cohort comprised under 700 healthy bone marrow donors. Cohort members were all nominally healthy when sampled, although unrecorded immune exposures were likely present. The donor tested CMV seronegative, placing the donor among the 300 to 400 seronegative members of the cohort. A peripheral blood sample was provided by each donor, and peripheral blood mononuclear cells were used for TCR beta sequencing. The Qiagen DNeasy Blood Extraction Kit was used to extract genomic DNA from the blood cell samples. Libraries were prepared through the immunoSEQ multiplex PCR assay. A mixture of 60 forward primers for TCR Vbeta segments and 13 reverse primers for TCR Jbeta segments was used in the multiplex PCR. A multiplex PCR assay on genomic DNA amplified the CDR3 region of rearranged TCR beta genes. The Illumina HiSeq System was used to sequence the amplified TCR beta libraries as 87-base-pair reads. The original pipeline was this. A later analysis tallied tens of millions of unique TCR beta chains across the 700 or so repertoires, and around 10 million of those chains were shared by two or more donors. Raw reads were error-corrected and collapsed into unique sequences with a nearest-neighbor algorithm that merged closely related sequences to remove PCR and sequencing errors. To assign V, D and J gene segments, CDR3 sequences were aligned to IMGT reference sequences. Each retained sequence needed at least a six-nucleotide match to both a V gene segment and a J gene segment. A rearrangement was called productive if the CDR3 had no stop codons and remained in frame with V and J, and every other rearrangement was called non-productive. CDR3 was defined according to IMGT convention as the region running from the second conserved V-encoded cysteine to the conserved J-encoded phenylalanine. The earlier analysis of some 540 of the donors excluded any sequence lacking an unambiguous match to a single V gene segment. In an earlier analysis of around 590 of the donors, a V segment was called functional when productive rearrangements were above 56.7%, and segregating when the standard deviation between donors exceeded 5%. A statistical classification framework was built for diagnosing cytomegalovirus status from the catalog of TCR beta chain sequences. In a later analysis, V and J genes were assigned by comparing TCR nucleotide sequences against IMGT/GENE-DB human TR gene sequences. In a later analysis, CDR3 sequences and most-parsimonious VDJ recombination scenarios were assigned using the TCRdist pipeline. In a later analysis, each TCR beta chain was defined by its CDR3 amino acid sequence together with its V-gene family, and reads lacking a unique V-gene family were excluded. To address suspected cross-contamination and a sequencing artifact, a later analysis removed 450 to 700 highly shared, low-generation-probability nucleotide sequences. A later analysis calculated a clonal expansion index for each public chain from normalized within-repertoire ranks of inferred template counts. A later analysis computed generation probabilities with a VDJ recombination model fitted to out-of-frame rearrangements, and checked the results against IGoR. Hypergeometric tests were used in a later analysis to score TCR-TCR, TCR-HLA and TCR-CMV co-occurrence, with a repertoire-size bias correction applied to the TCR pairs. A later analysis estimated false discovery rates by permuting HLA or CMV assignments 20 times. In a later analysis, co-occurring TCRs were grouped with DBSCAN, and TCRdist sequence similarity was added when clustering was performed within HLA-allele-positive subsets. For co-occurrence clustering, repertoires with fewer than 30,000 or more than 120,000 public chains were excluded, along with five repertoires with anomalous nucleotide sharing. Imported from immuneACCESS, the table was reduced by TCRdb to in-frame sequences with V and J called. These copies leave out some clones; in studies compared against another copy, an unresolved V gene accounts for under half, and the cause of the remainder is not known. The DNA was the basis for D and trimming; V, J and clone size are from that table. The sample records approximately 170,000 clones, 70% to 80% of which are singletons. The ten most abundant clones make up 1.5% to 1.8% of the sample.

Regarding this clone: Its antigen target is currently unknown. Base qualities were left out, and no much larger clone turns up one base away.

Sequencing was carried out using PBMCs. The sequence was obtained from a man in his forties or fifties in good health and CMV-seronegative. The rearranged segments are TRBV25-1 and TRBJ2-7; 12 bases in the middle match TRBD1. The CDR3 sequence is CASSELIGTGGHEQYF. The nucleotide sequence is TGTGCCAGCAGTGAATTAATAGGGACAGGGGGCCACGAGCAGTACTTC.